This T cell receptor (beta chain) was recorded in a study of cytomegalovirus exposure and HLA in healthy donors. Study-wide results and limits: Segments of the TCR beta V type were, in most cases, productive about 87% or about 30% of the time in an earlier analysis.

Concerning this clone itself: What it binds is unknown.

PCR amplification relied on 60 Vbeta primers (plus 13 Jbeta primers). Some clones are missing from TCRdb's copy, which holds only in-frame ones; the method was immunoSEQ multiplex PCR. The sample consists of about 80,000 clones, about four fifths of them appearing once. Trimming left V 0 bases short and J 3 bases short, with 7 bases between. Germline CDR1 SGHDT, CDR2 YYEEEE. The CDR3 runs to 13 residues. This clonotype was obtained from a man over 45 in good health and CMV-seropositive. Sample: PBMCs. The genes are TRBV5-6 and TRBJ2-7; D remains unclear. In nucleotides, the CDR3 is TGTGCCAGCAGCTTGGGGCCAGGCTACGAGCAGTACTTC. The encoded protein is CASSLGPGYEQYF.